This T cell receptor (beta chain) was sequenced during a study of response to subunit inactivated influenza vaccine. Study-wide findings and caveats: Each seasonal flu vaccination may recruit only limited new T cells, authors suggested.

Using its own MiXCR run on the RT-PCR reads, TCRdb lists one record per CDR3 protein. The sample contains 610,000 or so distinct CDR3 sequences, around 13% of which appear only once. Trimming shortened V by 4 bases and J by 4 bases, and 14 bases separated the two germline ends. The germline CDR1 and CDR2 sequences are SGHKS and YYEKEE (reference sequence). CDR3 length: 15 amino acids. To note about this clonotype: The target antigen is unknown.

Material: PBMCs from blood, obtained 12 days after vaccination. V is TRBV5-5 and J is TRBJ1-4; no reliable D call. This clonotype was sampled from a man aged 50 or older who received an inactivated influenza vaccine. The CDR3: CASSLNAGRNEKLFF. Here the CDR3 DNA reads TGTGCCAGCAGCCTAAACGCAGGACGTAATGAAAAACTGTTTTTT.